This T cell receptor beta chain appears in the sequencing data of a study of blood T cell repertoires in COVID-19. Study summary: Acute-phase and convalescent COVID-19 samples originated in the United States, Italy and Spain. In each case, the material was cDNA or gDNA derived from T cells, B-cell-depleted T cells, or PBMCs.

Under the authors' procedure: Cell counts per sample came from amplifying reference gene primers. The repertoire was sequenced with immunoSEQ multiplex PCR; TCRdb's copy has only in-frame clones and lacks some. V and J calls and clone size are those listed in that table; D and trimming were worked out from the DNA. The table has around 250,000 clones, about 80% seen once; the top ten hold about 4.2%. The V and J ends lost 6 bases and 7 bases respectively, with 22 bases between them. The germline gives CDR1 SGHAT, CDR2 FQNNGV. The length of the CDR3 is 16 residues. The chain uses TRBV11-2 and TRBJ2-1, with TRBD1 as a possible D gene (6 bases). Material for sequencing was peripheral blood. This receptor was taken from a man over 45 with active or convalescent COVID-19. The CDR3 bases are TGTGCCAGCAGGAACACAGGGAAAGGCCCTTGGAATGAGCAGTTCTTC. Its protein product is CASRNTGKGPWNEQFF.